This TCR beta chain originates from a study of blood T cells in healthy people across ages. Next came a second PCR, run for about 7 to 11 cycles, which used a sample-barcoded 5' primer along with a J-beta primer mix. TCRdb analysed the 5' RACE reads with MiXCR anew, one entry per CDR3 protein. This sample has hundreds of thousands of distinct CDR3 sequences; approximately 26% occur once, and the top ten carry over 3.5%. These data are also associated with another study on T cells of mothers and their children.

This TCR came from a boy aged 2-9 years in good health. Source material: blood.

Here the CDR3 DNA reads TGTGCCAGCGTGAAGGGGCCCTCGACTAGCGGGTGGGCCTACGAGCAGTACTTC. This sequence encodes CASVKGPSTSGWAYEQYF. V usage is TRBV21-1 and J usage is TRBJ2-7; TRBD2 is the table's D call, not checked against the DNA. TRBV21-1 is given as a pseudogene. The CDR3 length is 18 residues.